The table lists the clone carrying this T cell receptor (beta chain) with many counts. What it binds is unknown. V shed 2 bases and J shed 9 bases, with 11 bases lying between them. Germline assignment: CDR1 KGHSH and CDR2 LQKENI. The CDR3 contains 13 residues. The source of the sample is a study of T cell repertoires in cytomegalovirus infection. Overall study findings and caveats: Summed frequency of shared TCR beta families picked out CMV carriers who also had the relevant HLA. Dominating the ex vivo response were HLA-C-restricted CMV-specific TCR beta clonotypes.

TCRdb fed the reads into MiXCR, producing one record per CDR3 protein. Here the sample spans 480,000 or so distinct CDR3 sequences, 11% being singletons. The TCR sequence derives from a human donor in good health (CMV status not recorded). Some clones in this sample may be carry-over from other donors' samples. This chain connects TRBV18 to TRBJ1-5; unclear D gene. Sequences were obtained from PBMCs. This CDR3 is CASSPSPGRPQHF. CDR3 nucleotide sequence: TGTGCCAGCTCACCAAGTCCTGGGAGGCCCCAGCATTTT.